A single sample is the source of the 11 T cell receptor beta chains below, sequenced in a study of blood T cell repertoires in COVID-19. The table came from immunoSEQ multiplex PCR; TCRdb's copy has only in-frame clones and leaves some out. The data contain 120,000 or so clones, about 77% of them singletons. The sample comprised peripheral blood. The receptors shown here come from a human donor in a cohort sampled during active COVID-19.

The chain is built from TRBV11-2 and TRBJ2-3, with 10 bases lining up with TRBD2. Germline V gene data show CDR1 as SGHAT and CDR2 as FQNNGV. Losses at the gene ends were 0 bases for V and 4 bases for J; bases not matched to a gene: 4. The CDR3 runs 16 residues. The CDR3 DNA reads TGTGCCAGCAGCTTAGACCGGCTAGCGGGGGCAGATACGCAGTATTTT. This gives the protein CASSLDRLAGADTQYF.

The CDR3 reads CASSRGGGWSSYNEQFF. DNA for the CDR3: TGTGCCAGCAGTCGGGGGGGCGGGTGGTCGTCCTACAATGAGCAGTTCTTC. This chain joins TRBV28 and TRBJ2-1; 8 nucleotides agree with TRBD2. The J segment lost 1 base and the V segment lost 5 bases, leaving 10 bases of the junction unmatched. Germline V gives CDR1 MDHEN, CDR2 SYDVKM. The CDR3 spans 17 residues.

The V gene is TRBV4-2, the J gene TRBJ2-5; 8 nucleotides agree with TRBD1. Unmatched junction bases numbered 7, after V lost 2 bases and J lost 5 bases. The CDR3 sequence is 15 residues long. Germline CDR1 is LGHNA and CDR2 is YNFKEQ. CDR3 sequence: CASSQQGASWETQYF. In DNA, the CDR3 is TGTGCCAGCAGCCAACAGGGGGCGTCTTGGGAGACCCAGTACTTC.

J is TRBJ1-4 and V is TRBV11-2; D unclear. The CDR3 is 14 residues long. Germline V gene data show CDR1 as SGHAT and CDR2 as FQNNGV. The germline V and J ends were trimmed by 2 bases and 7 bases, with 11 bases remaining between them. The CDR3: CASSLTDGGEKLFF. Here the CDR3 DNA reads TGTGCCAGCAGCTTAACCGACGGCGGTGAAAAACTGTTTTTT.

The chain has TRBV9 and TRBJ2-7; TRBD2 agrees at 9 bases. Per germline, CDR1 SGDLS and CDR2 YYNGEE. CDR3 length: 15 amino acids. V lost 4 bases, J lost 3 bases, and 8 bases stayed unmatched. The CDR3 coding sequence is TGTGCCAGCAGCCCCCGGTCTAGCGGGAACTACGAGCAGTACTTC. Its translation: CASSPRSSGNYEQYF.

The chain uses TRBV5-1 and TRBJ2-3; TRBD2 might be the D (5 bases). The CDR3 totals 15 residues. The germline gives CDR1 SGHRS, CDR2 YFSETQ. V gave up 3 bases and J gave up 0 bases, with 11 bases separating them. CDR3 region: CASSWTSSSTDTQYF. The DNA of the CDR3 is TGCGCCAGCAGCTGGACTTCATCTAGCACAGATACGCAGTATTTT.

V and J are TRBV18 and TRBJ1-1; D is unclear. The V end was cut by 2 bases, the J end by 1 base, with 8 bases between. The CDR3 extends over 14 amino acids. Germline CDR1 reads KGHSH; CDR2 reads LQKENI. CDR3 amino acids: CASSPFDKNTEAFF. The CDR3 DNA follows: TGTGCCAGCTCACCATTCGACAAGAACACTGAAGCTTTCTTT. Variable domain in full (rest from reference TRBV18 and TRBJ1-1): NAGVMQNPRHLVRRRGQEARLRCSPMKGHSHVYWYRQLPEEGLKFMVYLQKENIIDESGMPKERFSAEFPKEGPSILRIQQVVRGDSAAYFCASSPFDKNTEAFFGQGTRLTVV.

This clone came up a few times. Other DNA variants within this sample encode the same CDR3. The chain couples TRBV28 to TRBJ2-7; tentative D call: TRBD2 (5 bases). The CDR3 totals 13 residues. Germline V CDR1 and CDR2: MDHEN, SYDVKM. V lost 5 bases to trimming and J lost 2 bases, with 10 bases between them. The CDR3, as DNA: TGTGCCAGCAGTCCCCCCGGGACCTACGAGCAGTACTTC. This translates into CASSPPGTYEQYF.

This clone has at least ten counts. J is TRBJ1-6 and V is TRBV7-2; TRBD1 matches 8 bases. Germline V lookup: CDR1 SGHTA, CDR2 FQGNSA. J was trimmed by 9 bases and V by 1 base; bases with no gene match: 8. The CDR3 runs 16 residues. In DNA form, the CDR3 reads TGTGCCAGCAGCTTAGTTGGCAGGGGGCGAAGTTCACCCCTCCACTTT. Protein product: CASSLVGRGRSSPLHF.

The rearrangement links TRBV30 to TRBJ2-7; tentatively, D is TRBD2 (7 bases). Trimming removed 0 bases from V and 7 bases from J, with 22 bases in between. Per germline, CDR1 GTSNPN and CDR2 SVGIG (reference sequence). CDR3 length: 16 amino acids. CDR3 sequence reads: CAWSVRGDKYYVEQYF. The CDR3 nucleotides read TGTGCCTGGAGTGTACGGGGGGACAAGTACTACGTTGAGCAGTACTTC.

This chain uses TRBV5-1 with TRBJ1-1; D is ambiguous. Per germline, CDR1 SGHRS and CDR2 YFSETQ. With 3 bases removed from V and 1 base from J, the gap between germline ends came to 13 bases. CDR3 length: 15 amino acids. CDR3 region: CASSSMQIKNTEAFF. CDR3 coding DNA: TGCGCCAGCAGCTCGATGCAGATTAAGAACACTGAAGCTTTCTTT. The full variable domain, its missing parts supplied by reference TRBV5-1 and TRBJ1-1, is KAGVTQTPRYLIKTRGQQVTLSCSPISGHRSVSWYQQTPGQGLQFLFEYFSETQRNKGNFPGRFSGRQFSNSRSEMNVSTLELGDSALYLCASSSMQIKNTEAFFGQGTRLTVV.